Below are 32 T cell receptor beta chains sequenced from a single sample in a study of Tregs in tolerant kidney transplant recipients. The nonmyeloablative bone marrow transplants came from related graft donors, with transient mixed chimerism. Method: immunoSEQ multiplex PCR; TCRdb's copy keeps in-frame clones and lacks some. This table holds about 52,000 clones, about 91% found once. Sequences were derived from CD8+ T cells from blood (PBMCs), sampled 24 months after the transplant. The receptors derive from a human patient who received a combined kidney and bone marrow transplant. Among the T cells, some may be from the graft donor.

The V and J genes are TRBV4-3 and TRBJ1-1, with 7 bases aligning to TRBD1. CDR3 size: 17 residues. In germline, CDR1 is LGHNA, CDR2 YSLEER. With V trimmed by 1 base and J by 1 base, 9 bases remained unmatched. The CDR3 DNA is TGCGCCAGCAGCCAAGCCAGGCGGGGACAGAAGAACACTGAAGCTTTCTTT. This encodes CASSQARRGQKNTEAFF.

The rearrangement links TRBV19 to TRBJ1-5, with D hard to call. Germline loops: CDR1 LNHDA, CDR2 SQIVND (reference sequence). Trimming left V 7 bases short and J 7 bases short, with 11 bases between. The CDR3 runs to 12 residues. The DNA of the CDR3 is TGTGCCAGTAATTTTGATGGCCAGCCCCAGCATTTT. Translating it yields CASNFDGQPQHF.

The rearrangement links TRBV4-1 to TRBJ2-5; 7 bases match TRBD2. J gave up 5 bases and V 5 bases, and 8 bases lay outside the gene matches. The CDR3 has 14 amino acids. The germline gives CDR1 MGHRA, CDR2 YSYEKL. In DNA form, the CDR3 reads TGCGCCAGCAGCTATGGCGGGGGAGCGGAGACCCAGTACTTC. This codes for CASSYGGGAETQYF.

J is TRBJ2-1 and V is TRBV7-2, with 13 bases that match TRBD2. Germline V gene lookup returns CDR1 SGHTA and CDR2 FQGNSA. This CDR3 spans 17 amino acids. V lost 5 bases, J lost 5 bases, and 9 bases stayed unmatched. The CDR3 DNA sequence: TGTGCCAGCAGCCCATGGACTAGCGGGAGTTTCGACAATGAGCAGTTCTTC. This gives the protein CASSPWTSGSFDNEQFF.

The chain joins TRBV4-1 to TRBJ1-2, with D possibly being TRBD1 (5 bases). The CDR3 totals 15 residues. V dropped 4 bases and J dropped 1 base, with 13 bases sitting between them. Germline V gene sequence: CDR1 MGHRA, CDR2 YSYEKL. CDR3: CASSPTVYLNYGYTF. DNA for the CDR3: TGCGCCAGCAGCCCGACAGTTTACCTTAACTATGGCTACACCTTC.

The chain recombines TRBV11-2 with TRBJ2-1, with TRBD2 as a possible D gene (7 bases). This CDR3 contains 15 residues. Germline V gene lookup returns CDR1 SGHAT and CDR2 FQNNGV. V was pared by 1 base and J by 2 bases, with 9 bases between. The CDR3, as DNA: TGTGCCAGCAGCTTAGGAGGGGGGGCCTACAATGAGCAGTTCTTC. This encodes CASSLGGGAYNEQFF.

This chain uses TRBV14 with TRBJ1-6; TRBD1 is a possible D gene (5 bases). V lost 1 base, J lost 9 bases, and 7 bases lay in between. The CDR3 covers 13 residues. Germline V gene sequence: CDR1 SGHDN, CDR2 FVKESK. CDR3 loop: CASSQVGGSPLHF. The CDR3 DNA sequence: TGTGCCAGCAGCCAAGTGGGGGGTTCACCCCTCCACTTT.

This clone was seen only a few times. The chain has TRBV4-1 and TRBJ2-1; tentatively, D is TRBD2 (6 bases). CDR1 MGHRA and CDR2 YSYEKL come from the germline V gene. This CDR3 is 14 amino acids long. Trimming shortened V by 3 bases and J by 8 bases, and 14 bases separated the two germline ends. This chain's CDR3 is CASSQTRLQDEQFF. CDR3 nucleotide sequence: TGCGCCAGCAGCCAGACTAGGCTACAGGATGAGCAGTTCTTC.

Here the CDR3 reads CASKSGLAGVGEQYF. The CDR3 nucleotides are TGCGCCAGCAAAAGCGGCCTAGCGGGAGTTGGCGAGCAGTACTTC. This rearrangement joins TRBV4-3 to TRBJ2-7, with TRBD2 matching over 10 bases. Trimming cost V 7 bases and J 6 bases; bases outside gene matches: 12. The CDR3 length is 15 residues. Germline V gene data show CDR1 as LGHNA and CDR2 as YSLEER.

The chain carries TRBV7-9 and TRBJ1-1; 9 bases map to TRBD1. The CDR3 runs to 19 residues. Germline CDR1 SEHNR, CDR2 FQNEAQ (reference sequence). The J segment lost 3 bases and the V segment lost 4 bases, leaving 18 bases of the junction unmatched. The CDR3 DNA reads as TGTGCCAGCAGCTCTCCAGCCTTCGGGACAGGGCGATGGGACACTGAAGCTTTCTTT. This encodes CASSSPAFGTGRWDTEAFF.

The rearrangement joins TRBV7-8 to TRBJ2-3; TRBD1 might be the D (5 bases). The CDR3 has 15 amino acids. Germline V CDR1 and CDR2: SGHVS, FQNEAQ. Trimming cost V 6 bases and J 1 base, with 14 bases left between them. The CDR3: CASSRVQGGTDTQYF. The CDR3 DNA reads as TGTGCCAGCAGTCGGGTGCAGGGTGGCACAGATACGCAGTATTTT.

This clone turned up a few times. The chain combines TRBV27 with TRBJ2-4; D is unresolved. The CDR3 totals 16 residues. Germline V CDR1 and CDR2: MNHEY, SMNVEV (reference sequence). V lost 5 bases and J 0 bases, leaving 14 bases between the germline ends. CDR3 in DNA: TGTGCCAGCAGTACCGCCTCAACAGAAGCCAAAAACATTCAGTACTTC. The encoded protein is CASSTASTEAKNIQYF.

This rearrangement joins TRBV10-3 to TRBJ2-3; TRBD2 aligns across 10 bases. J was trimmed by 4 bases and V by 7 bases; bases with no gene match: 5. The CDR3 spans 14 residues. Looked up from germline, CDR1 is ENHRY and CDR2 is SYGVKD. CDR3 amino acids: CAITTSGAPDTQYF. The CDR3 coding sequence is TGTGCCATCACAACTAGCGGGGCCCCAGATACGCAGTATTTT.

The chain employs TRBV29-1 and TRBJ1-4; 9 bases agree with TRBD1. CDR1 and CDR2 (germline): SQVTM, ANQGSEA. The CDR3 contains 13 residues. V shed 7 bases and J 8 bases; nucleotides not matched to a gene: 8. The CDR3 region is CSAQGASGEKLFF. CDR3 nucleotide sequence: TGCAGCGCACAGGGGGCATCAGGGGAAAAACTGTTTTTT.

The rearrangement links TRBV30 to TRBJ1-1, with TRBD1 as a possible D gene (5 bases). CDR3 length: 12 residues. Trimming stripped 4 bases from V and 4 bases from J, with 10 bases between. Germline V gives CDR1 GTSNPN, CDR2 SVGIG (reference sequence). The CDR3 coding sequence is TGTGCCTGGATAGGGGTGGGCACTGAAGCTTTCTTT. It translates to CAWIGVGTEAFF.

The chain couples TRBV13 to TRBJ1-1; 12 bases match TRBD1. The J segment lost 6 bases and the V segment lost 5 bases, leaving 4 bases of the junction unmatched. The germline V gene encodes CDR1 PRHDT and CDR2 FYEKMQ (reference sequence). The CDR3 consists of 14 residues. This CDR3 is CASSPGTGGPEAFF. Here the CDR3 DNA reads TGTGCCAGCAGCCCCGGGACAGGGGGCCCTGAAGCTTTCTTT.

The sample holds one count of this clone. The chain combines TRBV4-3 with TRBJ2-7, with 9 bases aligning to TRBD1. Germline V gene lookup returns CDR1 LGHNA and CDR2 YSLEER. With 0 bases clipped from V and 4 bases from J, the junction kept 16 bases outside the gene matches. CDR3 length: 19 amino acids. The CDR3 DNA reads as TGCGCCAGCAGCCAAGATTCGAGTCCGTTCCGGGACAGGGTATACGAGCAGTACTTC. Translation: CASSQDSSPFRDRVYEQYF.

V and J are TRBV18 and TRBJ2-1; perhaps TRBD2 as D (6 bases). V was cut by 3 bases and J by 4 bases, with 7 bases left in between. CDR1 KGHSH and CDR2 LQKENI come from the germline V gene. This CDR3 has 13 residues. Here the CDR3 DNA reads TGTGCCAGCTCACCGGAGGGGTACAATGAGCAGTTCTTC. Its protein is CASSPEGYNEQFF.

This clone has just a few counts. The V and J genes are TRBV6-4 and TRBJ2-3; 7 bases are shared with TRBD2. CDR3 length: 15 amino acids. J was trimmed by 4 bases and V by 0 bases; bases with no gene match: 4. Germline CDR1 and CDR2: MRHNA and SNTAGT. The DNA for the CDR3 is TGTGCCAGCAGTGACTCGGCGGGGGAAGCAGATACGCAGTATTTT. Encoded protein: CASSDSAGEADTQYF.

V usage is TRBV18 and J usage is TRBJ2-7; TRBD1 aligns across 8 bases. Germline V gene data show CDR1 as KGHSH and CDR2 as LQKENI. Losses at the gene ends were 1 base for V and 1 base for J; bases not matched to a gene: 12. This CDR3 contains 18 residues. The CDR3 nucleotides read TGTGCCAGCTCACCACGACCTACTGGACAGGGACAATCCTACGAGCAGTACTTC. Protein product: CASSPRPTGQGQSYEQYF. Full variable domain (missing parts from reference TRBV18 and TRBJ2-7): NAGVMQNPRHLVRRRGQEARLRCSPMKGHSHVYWYRQLPEEGLKFMVYLQKENIIDESGMPKERFSAEFPKEGPSILRIQQVVRGDSAAYFCASSPRPTGQGQSYEQYFGPGTRLTVT.

This sequence joins TRBV7-9 and TRBJ2-7; D not certain. This CDR3 region has 13 residues. V was cut by 6 bases and J by 2 bases, with 11 bases left in between. CDR1 is SEHNR and CDR2 is FQNEAQ in the germline V gene (reference sequence). The CDR3 DNA follows: TGTGCCAGCAGTCATGACACGACCTACGAGCAGTACTTC. Residues: CASSHDTTYEQYF.

The chain links TRBV7-9 to TRBJ2-1; D is possibly TRBD2 (5 bases). Trimming shortened V by 1 base and J by 6 bases, and 13 bases separated the two germline ends. Germline CDR1 SEHNR, CDR2 FQNEAQ (reference sequence). CDR3 length: 15 residues. CDR3 coding DNA: TGTGCCAGCAGCTTAGGGACTTGGGGAACCAATGAGCAGTTCTTC. The encoded protein is CASSLGTWGTNEQFF. The variable domain in full, with the rest retrieved from reference TRBV7-9 and TRBJ2-1, is DTGVSQNPRHKITKRGQNVTFRCDPISEHNRLYWYRQTLGQGPEFLTYFQNEAQLEKSRLLSDRFSAERPKGSFSTLEIQRTEQGDSAMYLCASSLGTWGTNEQFFGPGTRLTVL.

This chain joins TRBV13 and TRBJ1-1; the D gene is possibly TRBD1 (6 bases). Germline assignment: CDR1 PRHDT and CDR2 FYEKMQ (reference sequence). The germline V and J ends were trimmed by 5 bases and 11 bases, with 18 bases remaining between them. CDR3 length: 13 amino acids. CDR3 DNA sequence: TGTGCCAGCAGCCCGCAGGGGTTTTTGTATGCTTTCTTT. Residues: CASSPQGFLYAFF.

V usage is TRBV5-6 and J usage is TRBJ1-5, with 12 bases aligning to TRBD1. Trimming at V came to 4 bases and at J to 7 bases, leaving 6 bases not matched to a gene. The germline V gene encodes CDR1 SGHDT and CDR2 YYEEEE. There are 15 residues in the CDR3. DNA for the CDR3: TGTGCCAGCAGCCTGGGACAGGGGGCTTCCCAGCCCCAGCATTTT. It translates to CASSLGQGASQPQHF. Complete variable domain (other parts from reference TRBV5-6 and TRBJ1-5): DAGVTQSPTHLIKTRGQQVTLRCSPKSGHDTVSWYQQALGQGPQFIFQYYEEEERQRGNFPDRFSGHQFPNYSSELNVNALLLGDSALYLCASSLGQGASQPQHFGDGTRLSIL.

The chain joins TRBV9 to TRBJ1-5; tentative D call: TRBD1 (6 bases). The CDR3 runs 15 residues. Trimming stripped 3 bases from V and 0 bases from J, with 10 bases between. Germline V CDR1 and CDR2: SGDLS, YYNGEE. The CDR3 loop reads CASSASGDSNQPQHF. The CDR3 DNA is TGTGCCAGCAGCGCATCAGGGGATAGCAATCAGCCCCAGCATTTT.

This sequence joins TRBV13 and TRBJ2-4; TRBD1 is a possible D gene (6 bases). Germline V gives CDR1 PRHDT, CDR2 FYEKMQ (reference sequence). The CDR3 is 13 amino acids. Trimming took off 6 bases at V and 9 bases at J, with 15 bases between the two ends. For the CDR3, the DNA is TGTGCCAGCAGGGTCAGGGGCTTAAGCATTCAGTACTTC. Amino acids: CASRVRGLSIQYF.

The gene calls are TRBV29-1 and TRBJ1-5; D is uncertain. The germline gives CDR1 SQVTM, CDR2 ANQGSEA. V was trimmed by 6 bases and J by 6 bases, leaving 12 bases between them. The CDR3 totals 12 residues. CDR3 bases: TGCAGCGTCCGTGAGGGAAGTCAGCCCCAGCATTTT. Translation gives CSVREGSQPQHF.

V gene TRBV13 combines with J gene TRBJ2-1; TRBD1 matches at 11 bases. This CDR3 comprises 15 residues. Germline trimming cut 5 bases from V and 7 bases from J; bases unmatched to any gene: 7. Germline loops: CDR1 PRHDT, CDR2 FYEKMQ (reference sequence). CDR3 bases: TGTGCCAGCAGCGCCCGGGGACAGGGGGAGAATGAGCAGTTCTTC. Its protein product is CASSARGQGENEQFF.

This clone was found once. The V call is TRBV11-2, the J call TRBJ2-1, with TRBD2 matching over 13 bases. The germline V gene has CDR1 SGHAT and CDR2 FQNNGV. This CDR3 has 14 residues. With V trimmed by 5 bases and J by 12 bases, 7 bases remained unmatched. The CDR3 reads CASSELAGGLGQFF. DNA for the CDR3: TGTGCCAGCAGCGAACTAGCGGGAGGGCTCGGGCAGTTCTTC. Variable domain in full (rest from reference TRBV11-2 and TRBJ2-1): EAGVAQSPRYKIIEKRQSVAFWCNPISGHATLYWYQQILGQGPKLLIQFQNNGVVDDSQLPKDRFSAERLKGVDSTLKIQPAKLEDSAVYLCASSELAGGLGQFFGPGTRLTVL.

V is TRBV6-5 and J is TRBJ1-2; D gene unclear. Germline assignment: CDR1 MNHEY and CDR2 SVGAGI. There are 16 residues in the CDR3. Trimming left V 0 bases short and J 0 bases short, with 11 bases between. Here the CDR3 reads CASSYSNLGTNYGYTF. DNA of the CDR3: TGTGCCAGCAGTTACTCGAATCTGGGCACTAACTATGGCTACACCTTC.

The chain couples TRBV11-3 to TRBJ2-7; no firm D call. Per the germline V gene, CDR1 is SGHNT and CDR2 is YENEEA. The CDR3 loop spans 14 amino acids. Trimming cost V 2 bases and J 0 bases, with 8 bases left between them. The CDR3: CASSLPASSYEQYF. The CDR3 nucleotides are TGTGCCAGCAGCTTACCTGCGAGCTCCTACGAGCAGTACTTC.

Concerning this clone: Compared with germline, one end of the junction differs, possibly owing to a read error. The chain has TRBV5-3 and TRBJ2-1, with a possible D match to TRBD2 (5 bases). TRBV5-3 is identified as an open reading frame with a role that is uncertain. The CDR3 is 14 residues long. CDR3 loop: CASSLDLAYNEQFF. DNA of the CDR3: TGTGCCAGCAGCTTGGACTTAGCCTACAATGAGCAGTTCTTC.